These 17 T cell receptor beta chains were all obtained from the same sample, sequenced in a study of CD4 T cell repertoires in COVID-19. Assay: immunoSEQ multiplex PCR; the TCRdb copy retains only in-frame clones and omits some. The sample lists approximately 79,000 clones, 80% to 90% occurring once. The sample here was CD4+ T cells from peripheral blood, taken after recovery from COVID-19. The receptors originated from a human donor who had COVID-19.

A few counts support this clone. The rearrangement joins TRBV7-9 to TRBJ1-2, with D unresolved. The CDR3 loop spans 14 amino acids. Per germline, CDR1 SEHNR and CDR2 FQNEAQ (reference sequence). V was cut by 5 bases and J by 0 bases, with 10 bases left in between. DNA for the CDR3: TGTGCCAGCAGCCGCACAATAACTAACTATGGCTACACCTTC. It is translated as CASSRTITNYGYTF.

In its sample, this clone was seen once. This sample includes further DNA sequences coding for the same CDR3. The V call is TRBV7-2, the J call TRBJ2-2, with unresolved D. The V gene lost 5 bases and the J gene lost 1 base, with 8 bases spanning the gap. Germline V gives CDR1 SGHTA, CDR2 FQGNSA. The CDR3 spans 14 residues. CDR3 protein: CASSLYRNTGELFF. The CDR3 DNA is TGTGCCAGCAGCCTCTACCGGAACACCGGGGAGCTGTTTTTT.

The V and J genes are TRBV28 and TRBJ1-2; TRBD1 matches at 8 bases. The CDR3 has 14 residues. CDR1 MDHEN and CDR2 SYDVKM come from the germline V gene. The V segment lost 6 bases and the J segment 2 bases; nucleotides outside the gene matches: 5. CDR3 DNA: TGTGCCAGCAGATCTCAGGGGGCGAACTATGGCTACACCTTC. Protein sequence: CASRSQGANYGYTF.

Here the CDR3 reads CASVSPGHTGELFF. CDR3 bases: TGTGCCAGCGTTTCCCCGGGACACACCGGGGAGCTGTTTTTT. This chain links TRBV5-8 with TRBJ2-2; D may correspond to TRBD1 or TRBD2 (5 bases each). V lost 7 bases, J lost 3 bases, and 13 bases lay in between. The V gene's germline CDR1 is SGHTS and CDR2 YDEGEE. CDR3 length: 14 residues.

J is TRBJ2-1 and V is TRBV5-6; the match to TRBD1 covers 7 bases. The CDR3 length is 13 residues. The V gene end was trimmed by 5 bases and the J gene end by 4 bases; junction bases not matched to a gene: 3. Germline V gene lookup returns CDR1 SGHDT and CDR2 YYEEEE. In nucleotides, the CDR3 is TGTGCCAGCAGTCGACAGGGTTACAATGAGCAGTTCTTC. This encodes CASSRQGYNEQFF.

This clone appeared a single time. This sequence joins TRBV6-1 and TRBJ2-2; tentatively, D is TRBD2 (6 bases). V lost 3 bases and J 1 base, leaving 12 bases between the germline ends. CDR3 length: 16 amino acids. Germline V lookup: CDR1 MNHNS, CDR2 SASEGT. CDR3 sequence: CASSEEGLWNTGELFF. CDR3 DNA: TGTGCCAGCAGTGAGGAGGGACTTTGGAACACCGGGGAGCTGTTTTTT.

The V call is TRBV5-6, the J call TRBJ2-3, with 7 bases fitting TRBD1. Germline loops: CDR1 SGHDT, CDR2 YYEEEE. V was clipped by 0 bases and J by 2 bases; unmatched bases: 6. CDR3 size: 16 residues. This CDR3 reads CASSLDEQGNTDTQYF. The CDR3 DNA is TGTGCCAGCAGCTTGGACGAACAGGGGAACACAGATACGCAGTATTTT. The entire variable domain, with the rest obtained from reference TRBV5-6 and TRBJ2-3, is as follows: DAGVTQSPTHLIKTRGQQVTLRCSPKSGHDTVSWYQQALGQGPQFIFQYYEEEERQRGNFPDRFSGHQFPNYSSELNVNALLLGDSALYLCASSLDEQGNTDTQYFGPGTRLTVL.

The V and J genes are TRBV11-2 and TRBJ1-6; no clear D gene. CDR3 length: 16 residues. V lost 3 bases, J lost 0 bases, and 9 bases lay in between. Germline V CDR1 and CDR2: SGHAT, FQNNGV. The CDR3 loop is CASSFELSSYNSPLHF. CDR3 nucleotide sequence: TGTGCCAGCAGCTTTGAGCTAAGCTCCTATAATTCACCCCTCCACTTT.

This clone was found once. The V call is TRBV5-1, the J call TRBJ1-2, with TRBD1 as a possible D gene (5 bases). V lost 4 bases and J lost 0, with 10 bases in between. There are 14 residues in the CDR3. Per the germline V gene, CDR1 is SGHRS and CDR2 is YFSETQ. This CDR3 is CASSPGGANYGYTF. The DNA of the CDR3 is TGCGCCAGCAGCCCTGGGGGAGCTAACTATGGCTACACCTTC.

This chain connects TRBV3-1 (or the pseudogene TRBV3-2) to TRBJ2-3, with 8 bases lining up with TRBD2. This CDR3 has 13 amino acids. Germline V gene sequence: CDR1 LGHDT, CDR2 YNNKEL (reference sequence). V shed 9 bases and J 10 bases; nucleotides not matched to a gene: 12. CDR3 protein: CASRREDQGAQYF. In DNA, the CDR3 is TGTGCCAGTCGGCGGGAGGATCAGGGAGCGCAGTATTTT.

The CDR3 DNA sequence: TGTGCCAGCAGCTTAGTTGACAAGACCCAGTACTTC. Translation: CASSLVDKTQYF. The chain combines TRBV7-8 with TRBJ2-5; D is uncertain. Trimming left V 1 base short and J 6 bases short, with 6 bases between. Germline V lookup: CDR1 SGHVS, CDR2 FQNEAQ. The CDR3 sequence is 12 residues long.

V gene TRBV2 combines with J gene TRBJ2-7; 14 positions match TRBD2. CDR3 size: 16 residues. Germline assignment: CDR1 SNHLY and CDR2 FYNNEI. The J segment lost 1 base and the V segment lost 6 bases, leaving 5 bases of the junction unmatched. In nucleotides, the CDR3 is TGTGCCAGCAGCCTGAGACTAGCGGGGGGGTCCTACGAGCAGTACTTC. As protein: CASSLRLAGGSYEQYF. Full variable domain (outside the CDR3, taken from reference TRBV2 and TRBJ2-7): EPEVTQTPSHQVTQMGQEVILRCVPISNHLYFYWYRQILGQKVEFLVSFYNNEISEKSEIFDDQFSVERPDGSNFTLKIRSTKLEDSAMYFCASSLRLAGGSYEQYFGPGTRLTVT.

This clone was observed a few times. The CDR3: CASSVRFNQPQHF. DNA of the CDR3: TGTGCCAGCAGTGTTCGGTTCAATCAGCCCCAGCATTTT. V is TRBV6-4 and J is TRBJ1-5, with D hard to call. Looked up from germline, CDR1 is MRHNA and CDR2 is SNTAGT. V was pared by 4 bases and J by 3 bases, with 7 bases between. There are 13 residues in the CDR3.

The chain employs TRBV13 and TRBJ2-7; D possibly corresponds to TRBD1 (6 bases). This CDR3 has 16 amino acids. V lost 0 bases, J lost 4 bases, and 16 bases lay in between. Germline values: CDR1 PRHDT, CDR2 FYEKMQ (reference sequence). CDR3 nucleotide sequence: TGTGCCAGCAGCTTAGGAGACAGGTTTTCGGGGTACGAGCAGTACTTC. Protein product: CASSLGDRFSGYEQYF.

In DNA form, the CDR3 reads TGCGCCAGCAGTTCCGGGACAGGGGTTAGAGCTTTCTTT. Translated, it gives CASSSGTGVRAFF. The chain recombines TRBV5-1 with TRBJ1-1; 10 bases match TRBD1. J gave up 10 bases and V 5 bases, and 8 bases lay outside the gene matches. Per germline, CDR1 SGHRS and CDR2 YFSETQ. The CDR3 runs to 13 residues.

The chain carries TRBV19 and TRBJ2-1, with 14 bases that match TRBD2. This CDR3 is 14 amino acids long. Losses at the gene ends were 7 bases for V and 11 bases for J; bases not matched to a gene: 7. Germline CDR1 is LNHDA and CDR2 is SQIVND (reference sequence). The CDR3 DNA reads as TGTGCCAGTAAACCGGGACTAGCGGGAGAGAAGCAGTTCTTC. Protein sequence: CASKPGLAGEKQFF.

The V and J genes are TRBV15 and TRBJ2-5; possible D gene TRBD1, 5 bases. Germline lookup yields CDR1 LNHNV and CDR2 YYDKDF (reference sequence). The V and J ends lost 0 bases and 3 bases respectively, with 14 bases between them. This CDR3 has 16 amino acids. CDR3 sequence: CATSRDSSGREETQYF. CDR3 nucleotide sequence: TGTGCCACCAGCAGAGATAGCTCGGGCAGGGAAGAGACCCAGTACTTC.